This T cell receptor (beta chain) was obtained from a study of identical twins' blood T cells. Turning to the study itself: About 50 million reads came from about 12 libraries, six alpha, six beta.

TCRdb reanalysed the 5' RACE reads using MiXCR and keeps one entry per CDR3 protein. The sample has about 370,000 distinct CDR3 sequences; roughly 30% are singletons. Germline loops: CDR1 DFQATT, CDR2 SNEGSKA (reference sequence). V dropped 2 bases and J dropped 3 bases, with 17 bases sitting between them. This CDR3 is 16 amino acids long. This clonotype was obtained from a woman between 18 and 50 years old in good health. The rearrangement uses TRBV20-1 and TRBJ2-1; D may be TRBD2 (6 bases). The material sequenced was PBMCs. Here the CDR3 reads CSARSRGAGSYNEQFF. CDR3 bases: TGCAGTGCTAGATCCCGAGGGGCGGGGAGCTACAATGAGCAGTTCTTC.